The rows below give T cell receptor beta chains drawn from one sample of a study of PD-1 blockade in mismatch repair-deficient tumors. Repertoires were generated with immunoSEQ multiplex PCR, while TCRdb's copy carries only in-frame clones and drops some. Among about 120,000 clones, 60% to 85% were seen once, and the ten largest hold around 4.7%. The sequences come from peripheral blood, collected 60 weeks after starting pembrolizumab. The receptor source for this set is an adult with mismatch repair-deficient cancer. The CDR3 runs from the conserved cysteine through the conserved F or W. The D gene is left open where the match is weak. A clone size is listed for some rows: how often the clone was seen (once, few, many), or a class if it is expanded.

NA,NA,TRBV5-1,TRBJ2-7,TGCGCCAGCACCGGTGGCAGGACCAGCTCCTACGAGCAGTACTTC,CASTGGRTSSYEQYF
NA,once,TRBV19,TRBJ1-1,TGTGCCAGTACCCCCAGAGGCATTATGAACACTGAAGCTTTCTTT,CASTPRGIMNTEAFF
NA,NA,TRBV7-7,TRBJ2-2,TGTGCTAGCACCGGGACGCCCAGTGGCGGGGAGCTGTTTTTT,CASTGTPSGGELFF
TRBD1,NA,TRBV28,TRBJ1-2,TGTGCCAGCAGTTTTCGGGACAGGCCTGCCTATGGCTACACCTTC,CASSFRDRPAYGYTF
TRBD1,NA,TRBV5-8,TRBJ1-5,TGTGCCAGCAGCTTGGGAACAGGGGGCAATCAGCCCCAGCATTTT,CASSLGTGGNQPQHF
NA,NA,TRBV6-1,TRBJ2-3,TGTGCCAGCAGTGAAAACGTCAGGGGCACAGATACGCAGTATTTT,CASSENVRGTDTQYF
TRBD2,NA,TRBV6-5,TRBJ2-5,TGTGCCAGCAGACTGGGAGGGGAGACCCAGTACTTC,CASRLGGETQYF
NA,NA,TRBV30,TRBJ1-1,TGTGCCTGGAGTGTATTGCAGGACACTGAAGCTTTCTTT,CAWSVLQDTEAFF
NA,NA,TRBV7-6,TRBJ1-1,TGTGCCAGCAGCTCTTCTCGGGCCGGAGAAGCTTTCTTT,CASSSSRAGEAFF
NA,NA,TRBV29-1,TRBJ2-1,TGCAGCGTTGGGGGCAGGTTCGGCAATGAGCAGTTCTTC,CSVGGRFGNEQFF
TRBD1,many,TRBV6-5,TRBJ1-5,TGTGCCAGCAGGCCGACAGGGGTCAATCAGCCCCAGCATTTT,CASRPTGVNQPQHF
TRBD2,NA,TRBV5-4,TRBJ2-3,TGTGCCAGCGGACTAGCGGCTTTTCCGTATACGCAGTATTTT,CASGLAAFPYTQYF
TRBD2,NA,TRBV5-4,TRBJ2-7,TGTGCCAGCAGCTACGGGACTAGCGGCTACGAGCAGTACTTC,CASSYGTSGYEQYF
TRBD1,NA,TRBV14,TRBJ2-7,TGTGCCAGCAGCTCGACAGGGGGAGTCTACGAGCAGTACTTC,CASSSTGGVYEQYF
TRBD2,NA,TRBV6-6,TRBJ2-1,TGTGCCAGCAGTACGACTAGCGGCTCCTACAATGAGCAGTTCTTC,CASSTTSGSYNEQFF
TRBD2,many,TRBV12-5,TRBJ2-7,TGTGCTAGTGCCGGGACTAGCGGGACCTACGAGCAGTACTTC,CASAGTSGTYEQYF
NA,NA,TRBV19,TRBJ2-7,TGTGCCAGTAGTATAGTCAGTAGCTCCTACGAGCAGTACTTC,CASSIVSSSYEQYF
TRBD1,NA,TRBV7-9,TRBJ1-2,TGTGCCAGCAGGCCTCAGGGGGAGGGACGCTCGGGGATTATCTATGGCTACACCTTC,CASRPQGEGRSGIIYGYTF
TRBD1,NA,TRBV7-7,TRBJ2-5,TGTGCTAGCAGCTTAGGGGGGACAGGCAAAGAGACCCAGTACTTC,CASSLGGTGKETQYF
NA,NA,TRBV7-3,TRBJ2-7,TGTGCCAGCAGCTTAACTCGGGGGTACGAGCAGTACTTC,CASSLTRGYEQYF
NA,NA,TRBV11-3,TRBJ1-4,TGTGCCAGCAGCTCCCAGTTAGGCGCAACTAATGAAAAACTGTTTTTT,CASSSQLGATNEKLFF
NA,few,TRBV20-1,TRBJ1-2,TGCAGTGTCGAAGTTGCCTATGGCTACACCTTC,CSVEVAYGYTF
NA,NA,TRBV5-8,TRBJ1-2,TGTGCCAGCAGCTTGGGAATGGACGGCTACACCTTC,CASSLGMDGYTF
TRBD1,once,TRBV12-5,TRBJ2-7,TGTGCTAGTGGGGCCCCTCTGGGACAGGGGTTTCCCTACGAGCAGTACTTC,CASGAPLGQGFPYEQYF
NA,once,TRBV27,TRBJ1-1,TGTGCCAGCACCGGCGGCGACACTGAAGCTTTCTTT,CASTGGDTEAFF
NA,NA,TRBV27,TRBJ1-4,TGTGCCAGCAGTTTAACTCCGCAAGATAATGAAAAACTGTTTTTT,CASSLTPQDNEKLFF
NA,NA,TRBV9,TRBJ2-3,TGTGCCAGCAGCGTAGGTCTTCAGGCAGATACGCAGTATTTT,CASSVGLQADTQYF
NA,few,TRBV5-1,TRBJ2-7,TGCGCCAGCAGCATCGGGGACTTCTACGAGCAGTACTTC,CASSIGDFYEQYF
NA,NA,TRBV21-1,TRBJ2-2,TGTGCCGCCATCGGTAGGAGCACCGGGGAGCTGTTTTTT,CAAIGRSTGELFF
TRBD1,NA,TRBV19,TRBJ2-5,TGTGCCAGTAGTAAGACAGGGACCCAAGAGACCCAGTACTTC,CASSKTGTQETQYF